A single sample gave rise to the 31 T cell receptor beta chains below, sequenced in a study of T cell changes during pregnancy in multiple sclerosis. Produced via immunoSEQ multiplex PCR; TCRdb's table is partial and in-frame only. Seen here are around 85,000 clones, around 93% observed once, and the top ten hold around 3.3%. Material: PBMCs, obtained in the first trimester of pregnancy. These receptors all come from a female donor in good health, serving as a control in a pregnancy study. Some clones in this sample may be carry-over from other donors' samples.

The table lists this clone with a count of one. The chain combines TRBV9 with TRBJ1-1; D is perhaps TRBD1 (6 bases). V was clipped by 3 bases and J by 5 bases, with 11 bases between them. Germline CDR1 is SGDLS and CDR2 is YYNGEE. The CDR3 is 13 amino acids. CDR3 sequence reads: CASSARGWTEAFF. Written as DNA, the CDR3 is TGTGCCAGCAGCGCCAGGGGATGGACTGAAGCTTTCTTT.

The chain is built from TRBV29-1 and TRBJ1-2, with a possible D match to TRBD1 (6 bases). V lost 6 bases, J lost 1 base, and 21 bases lay in between. Germline V gene data show CDR1 as SQVTM and CDR2 as ANQGSEA. There are 16 residues in the CDR3. As DNA, the CDR3 is TGCAGCGTAAGACATCGTGAACAGGGCCTTAACTATGGCTACACCTTC. Encoded protein: CSVRHREQGLNYGYTF.

The count of this clone is one. The V gene is TRBV23-1, the J gene TRBJ2-7; D unresolved. TRBV23-1 is an ORF; its function is uncertain. The V end was cut by 4 bases, the J end by 2 bases, with 12 bases between. This CDR3 comprises 14 residues. The CDR3 sequence is CASSLTSTTYEQYF. DNA of the CDR3: TGCGCCAGCAGTCTCACCAGTACCACCTACGAGCAGTACTTC.

V usage is TRBV29-1 and J usage is TRBJ1-1; D perhaps matches TRBD1 (5 bases). Trimming took 4 bases from V and 2 from J, leaving 11 bases between them. Germline loops: CDR1 SQVTM, CDR2 ANQGSEA. The CDR3 has 13 amino acids. CDR3 protein: CSVARVINTEAFF. CDR3 coding DNA: TGCAGCGTTGCCAGGGTAATCAACACTGAAGCTTTCTTT.

CDR3 sequence (DNA): TGCAGCGTTGAAGATCTGACTAGCGGGGGGTACGAGCAGTACTTC. It translates to CSVEDLTSGGYEQYF. The chain is built from TRBV29-1 and TRBJ2-7, with TRBD2 matching 13 bases. There are 15 residues in the CDR3. Germline loops: CDR1 SQVTM, CDR2 ANQGSEA. J lost 4 bases, V lost 0 bases, and 3 bases had no gene match.

This chain links TRBV9 with TRBJ2-5, with TRBD2 identical over 14 bases. The J segment lost 6 bases and the V segment lost 3 bases, leaving 16 bases of the junction unmatched. Per the germline V gene, CDR1 is SGDLS and CDR2 is YYNGEE. This CDR3 contains 19 residues. The CDR3 protein is CASSATSGLAGDVSKTQYF. For the CDR3, the DNA is TGTGCCAGCAGCGCAACTTCGGGACTAGCGGGAGACGTGTCAAAGACCCAGTACTTC.

The gene calls are TRBV11-2 and TRBJ2-1; TRBD2 matches at 7 bases. From germline, CDR1 is SGHAT and CDR2 FQNNGV. V shed 5 bases, J shed 0 bases, and the junction held 4 bases outside the gene matches. There are 15 residues in the CDR3. CDR3: CASSPPSGSYNEQFF. The CDR3 region has the DNA TGTGCCAGCAGCCCACCTAGCGGCTCCTACAATGAGCAGTTCTTC.

The chain uses TRBV10-2 and TRBJ2-7; a weak D match, TRBD2 (5 bases). Between the trimmed V and J ends, which lost 6 bases and 3 bases, there was a span of 18 bases. This CDR3 spans 15 amino acids. The V gene's germline CDR1 is WSHSY and CDR2 SAAADI. DNA of the CDR3: TGCGCCAGCAGCCGAGGGTGGGTAGCCGTCTACGAGCAGTACTTC. Translation: CASSRGWVAVYEQYF.

V is TRBV4-1 and J is TRBJ1-5; 7 bases agree with TRBD1. V gave up 3 bases and J gave up 0 bases; unmatched junction bases: 5. CDR1 is MGHRA, CDR2 YSYEKL, per germline. The CDR3 loop spans 16 amino acids. CDR3 bases: TGCGCCAGCAGCCAGTTCGGGACAGATAGCAATCAGCCCCAGCATTTT. The encoded protein is CASSQFGTDSNQPQHF.

This chain uses TRBV5-1 with TRBJ2-6; TRBD1 matches at 9 bases. With 4 bases clipped from V and 4 bases from J, the junction kept 6 bases outside the gene matches. This CDR3 comprises 16 residues. Germline assignment: CDR1 SGHRS and CDR2 YFSETQ. The CDR3 coding sequence is TGCGCCAGCAGCCCCCGGGACAGGGCCGGGGCCAACGTCCTGACTTTC. Protein sequence: CASSPRDRAGANVLTF.

V and J are TRBV5-6 and TRBJ2-2; tentatively, D is TRBD2 (6 bases). V lost 2 bases, J lost 4 bases, and 12 bases lay in between. This CDR3 region has 15 residues. Germline-derived CDR1 and CDR2 are SGHDT and YYEEEE. CDR3: CASSFGVGGTGELFF. The CDR3 nucleotides read TGTGCCAGCAGCTTTGGTGTCGGGGGCACCGGGGAGCTGTTTTTT.

This sequence joins TRBV5-6 and TRBJ2-7; 13 nucleotides line up with TRBD2. The CDR3 is made up of 16 amino acids. Looked up from germline, CDR1 is SGHDT and CDR2 is YYEEEE. The ends lost 4 bases at V and 3 bases at J; junction bases unmatched: 7. This CDR3 is CASSQGLAGEFYEQYF. In nucleotides, the CDR3 is TGTGCCAGCAGCCAAGGACTAGCGGGAGAATTCTACGAGCAGTACTTC.

The rearrangement uses TRBV19 and TRBJ2-3, with TRBD2 matching over 11 bases. This CDR3 is built from 15 residues. Germline CDR1 and CDR2: LNHDA and SQIVND (reference sequence). V lost 6 bases and J lost 6; bases outside the gene matches: 8. The CDR3 nucleotides are TGTGCCAGTAGAGATAGCGGGGGGGCCTCCGATACGCAGTATTTT. Amino acids: CASRDSGGASDTQYF.

This clone was picked up a small number of times. The V gene is TRBV7-9, the J gene TRBJ2-1; the match to TRBD2 covers 10 bases. Germline V gives CDR1 SEHNR, CDR2 FQNEAQ (reference sequence). The V and J ends lost 9 bases and 4 bases, in that order; junction bases with no gene match: 3. This CDR3 region has 13 residues. CDR3 protein: CASGTSAYNEQFF. The CDR3, as DNA: TGTGCCAGTGGGACTAGCGCTTACAATGAGCAGTTCTTC. Full variable domain (outside the CDR3, taken from reference TRBV7-9 and TRBJ2-1): DTGVSQNPRHKITKRGQNVTFRCDPISEHNRLYWYRQTLGQGPEFLTYFQNEAQLEKSRLLSDRFSAERPKGSFSTLEIQRTEQGDSAMYLCASGTSAYNEQFFGPGTRLTVL.

The chain joins TRBV5-6 to TRBJ1-2; TRBD1 might be the D (6 bases). Deletions cut 3 bases from V and 4 bases from J, with 10 bases between. CDR1 is SGHDT and CDR2 is YYEEEE in the germline V gene. This CDR3 region has 13 residues. DNA of the CDR3: TGTGCCAGCAGCTACGGACAGATCTATGGCTACACCTTC. Translating it yields CASSYGQIYGYTF.

The rearrangement links TRBV2 to TRBJ1-1, with 10 bases identical to TRBD1. This CDR3 spans 14 amino acids. Germline-derived CDR1 and CDR2 are SNHLY and FYNNEI. Trimming removed 6 bases from V and 3 bases from J; junction bases left unmatched: 4. CDR3 in DNA: TGTGCCAGCAGCGTGGACAGGGGGTACACTGAAGCTTTCTTT. Translated, it gives CASSVDRGYTEAFF.

The table lists this clone with a count of one. The chain combines TRBV14 with TRBJ2-1; 10 bases are shared with TRBD2. The CDR3 is 15 amino acids. Germline V gives CDR1 SGHDN, CDR2 FVKESK. Losses at the gene ends were 4 bases for V and 2 bases for J; bases not matched to a gene: 2. The CDR3 bases are TGTGCCAGCAGCCCCAGCGGGGGGGCCTACAATGAGCAGTTCTTC. It specifies CASSPSGGAYNEQFF.

The chain uses TRBV6-1 and TRBJ2-7; TRBD1 is a possible D gene (6 bases). The ends were cut back, 5 bases at V and 5 bases at J, with 16 bases in the middle. The CDR3 runs to 14 residues. Germline V gives CDR1 MNHNS, CDR2 SASEGT. CDR3 residues: CASSTLRGNDEQYF. CDR3 sequence (DNA): TGTGCCAGCAGTACTCTGAGGGGGAACGACGAGCAGTACTTC.

CDR3: CASSWGQGAGYGYTF. CDR3 coding DNA: TGTGCCAGCAGCTGGGGACAGGGGGCAGGTTATGGCTACACCTTC. The chain combines TRBV7-9 with TRBJ1-2, with 12 positions matching TRBD1. This CDR3 spans 15 amino acids. V gave up 4 bases and J gave up 5 bases; unmatched junction bases: 5. From germline, CDR1 is SEHNR and CDR2 FQNEAQ (reference sequence).

This chain connects TRBV19 to TRBJ1-1, with D possibly matching TRBD1 (6 bases). The CDR3 has 16 residues. In germline, CDR1 is LNHDA, CDR2 SQIVND (reference sequence). Trimming left V 0 bases short and J 5 bases short, with 16 bases between. In DNA, the CDR3 is TGTGCCAGTAGTATAGAGCTAGGGACGAGGGGGACTGAAGCTTTCTTT. It codes for CASSIELGTRGTEAFF.

This sequence joins TRBV14 and TRBJ2-3, with D perhaps matching TRBD2 (6 bases). CDR1 is SGHDN and CDR2 is FVKESK in the germline V gene. Trimming shortened V by 5 bases and J by 1 base, and 13 bases separated the two germline ends. This CDR3 contains 15 residues. CDR3 protein: CASSFYSGGTDTQYF. DNA of the CDR3: TGTGCCAGCAGCTTCTACTCGGGGGGCACAGATACGCAGTATTTT.

V gene TRBV2 combines with J gene TRBJ2-5; 8 nucleotides agree with TRBD2. With 2 bases clipped from V and 5 bases from J, the junction kept 1 base outside the gene matches. In germline, CDR1 is SNHLY, CDR2 FYNNEI. The CDR3 sequence is 13 residues long. The CDR3 region has the DNA TGTGCCAGCAGTGAATCGGGGGGGGAGACCCAGTACTTC. Translated: CASSESGGETQYF.

V is TRBV2 and J is TRBJ2-7; 7 nucleotides agree with TRBD2. The V segment lost 7 bases and the J segment 2 bases; nucleotides outside the gene matches: 8. Germline V gene sequence: CDR1 SNHLY, CDR2 FYNNEI. This CDR3 region has 14 residues. CDR3 nucleotide sequence: TGTGCCAGCAACGTAGCGGGTAGTCCCTACGAGCAGTACTTC. It specifies CASNVAGSPYEQYF.

The table lists this clone with a count of one. The chain uses TRBV4-3 and TRBJ1-2; D may be TRBD1 (6 bases). The CDR3 contains 14 residues. Trimming cost V 0 bases and J 4 bases, with 9 bases left between them. The germline CDR1 and CDR2 sequences are LGHNA and YSLEER. CDR3: CASSQDRGSYGYTF. CDR3 DNA sequence: TGCGCCAGCAGCCAAGATAGGGGGTCCTATGGCTACACCTTC.

Comments on this clone: The sample has other DNA sequences that encode this CDR3 too. The rearrangement links TRBV10-3 to TRBJ2-2; D gene uncertain. V was trimmed by 3 bases and J by 4 bases, leaving 9 bases between them. CDR1 and CDR2 from the germline V gene are ENHRY and SYGVKD. CDR3 length equals 14 residues. The CDR3 bases are TGTGCCATCAGTGAAGAGACTGTCACCGGGGAGCTGTTTTTT. This codes for CAISEETVTGELFF.

The chain links TRBV28 to TRBJ2-7; TRBD2 matches at 9 bases. The CDR3 spans 14 residues. From germline, CDR1 is MDHEN and CDR2 SYDVKM. With 6 bases clipped from V and 3 bases from J, the junction kept 6 bases outside the gene matches. CDR3 sequence: CASRVLAGVYEQYF. The CDR3 DNA follows: TGTGCCAGCAGGGTGTTAGCGGGGGTCTACGAGCAGTACTTC.

The chain has TRBV4-1 and TRBJ2-7; 7 bases line up with TRBD2. The CDR3 sequence is 16 residues long. Germline-derived CDR1 and CDR2 are MGHRA and YSYEKL. The ends lost 2 bases at V and 0 bases at J; junction bases unmatched: 7. For the CDR3, the DNA is TGCGCCAGCAGCCAACCCACTAGCGTAGCCTCCTACGAGCAGTACTTC. The encoded protein is CASSQPTSVASYEQYF.

The genes are TRBV4-1 and TRBJ2-7; possible D gene TRBD1, 5 bases. The germline V gene encodes CDR1 MGHRA and CDR2 YSYEKL. V was clipped by 1 base and J by 1 base, with 11 bases between them. The CDR3 sequence is 15 residues long. CDR3 loop: CASSQVGVESYEQYF. The CDR3 bases are TGCGCCAGCAGCCAAGTAGGGGTTGAGTCCTACGAGCAGTACTTC.

Comments on this clone: The DNA is left out, because the CDR3 cannot be placed on it with certainty; the CDR3 is given as TCRdb lists it. This chain uses TRBV28 with TRBJ1-2. Germline V gives CDR1 MDHEN, CDR2 SYDVKM. The CDR3 length is 17 residues, termini included. CDR3 in amino acids: CASSTSGGLGRGHGYTF.

The chain employs TRBV7-2 and TRBJ1-6, with TRBD1 matching over 8 bases. The ends lost 5 bases at V and 7 bases at J; junction bases unmatched: 7. The CDR3 totals 15 residues. Per the germline V gene, CDR1 is SGHTA and CDR2 is FQGNSA. The CDR3 loop is CASSDEQGGNSPLHF. The CDR3, as DNA: TGTGCCAGCAGCGACGAACAGGGGGGAAATTCACCCCTCCACTTT.

The genes are TRBV12-5 and TRBJ2-1; 7 nucleotides align to TRBD2. V was pared by 5 bases and J by 5 bases, with 15 bases of the junction left unmatched. Germline V lookup: CDR1 LGHNT, CDR2 FRNRAP. CDR3 length: 17 residues. The CDR3 sequence is CASGPASGRVANNEQFF. Here the CDR3 DNA reads TGTGCTAGTGGTCCCGCTAGTGGGAGGGTAGCAAACAATGAGCAGTTCTTC. Combining the CDR3 with reference TRBV12-5 and TRBJ2-1 gives the whole variable domain DARVTQTPRHKVTEMGQEVTMRCQPILGHNTVFWYRQTMMQGLELLAYFRNRAPLDDSGMPKDRFSAEMPDATLATLKIQPSEPRDSAVYFCASGPASGRVANNEQFFGPGTRLTVL.